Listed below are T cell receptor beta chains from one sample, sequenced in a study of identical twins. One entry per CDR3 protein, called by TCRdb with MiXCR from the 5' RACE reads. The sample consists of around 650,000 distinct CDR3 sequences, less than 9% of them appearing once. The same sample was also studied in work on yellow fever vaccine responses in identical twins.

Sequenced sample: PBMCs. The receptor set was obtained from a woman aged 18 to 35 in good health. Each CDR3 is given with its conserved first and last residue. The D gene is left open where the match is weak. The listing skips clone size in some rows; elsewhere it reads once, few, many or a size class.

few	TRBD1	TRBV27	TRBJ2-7	CASSLPRTGSGRYEQYF	TGTGCCAGCAGTTTACCGAGGACAGGGTCTGGGCGCTACGAGCAGTACTTC
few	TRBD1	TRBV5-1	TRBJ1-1	CASSLRTGGLGGEAFF	TGCGCCAGCAGCTTAAGAACAGGGGGCCTCGGAGGTGAAGCTTTCTTT
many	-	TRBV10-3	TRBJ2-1	CAISGGRDSYNEQFF	TGTGCCATCAGTGGAGGCAGGGATTCGTACAATGAGCAGTTCTTC
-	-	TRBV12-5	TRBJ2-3	CASGFGQTDTQYF	TGTGCTAGTGGTTTTGGACAGACAGATACGCAGTATTTT
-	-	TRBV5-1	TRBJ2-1	CASSQWSYNEQFF	TGCGCCAGCAGCCAATGGAGTTACAATGAGCAGTTCTTC
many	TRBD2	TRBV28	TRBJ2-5	CASSLRSGREGETQYF	TGTGCCAGCAGTTTACGGTCGGGACGGGAGGGTGAGACCCAGTACTTC
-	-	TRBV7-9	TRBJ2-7	CASSRGQPYEQYF	TGTGCCAGCAGCCGAGGACAGCCCTACGAGCAGTACTTC
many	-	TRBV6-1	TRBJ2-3	CASSEEVVGPTDTQYF	TGTGCCAGCAGTGAAGAGGTAGTGGGCCCCACAGATACGCAGTATTTT
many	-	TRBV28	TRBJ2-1	CASSSAGTGRNNEQFF	TGTGCCAGCAGTTCCGCCGGGACTGGGCGAAACAATGAGCAGTTCTTC
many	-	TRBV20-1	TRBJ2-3	CSAQPVYTDTQYF	TGCAGTGCCCAGCCTGTATACACAGATACGCAGTATTTT
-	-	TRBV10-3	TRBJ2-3	CAISGGTLSTDTQYF	TGTGCCATCAGTGGGGGAACATTAAGCACAGATACGCAGTATTTT
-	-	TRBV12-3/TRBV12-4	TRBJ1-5	CASSFLPLNQPQHF	TGTGCCAGCAGTTTTTTGCCCCTCAATCAGCCCCAGCATTTT
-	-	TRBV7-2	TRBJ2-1	CASARGAYNEQFF	TGTGCCTCCGCGCGTGGGGCCTACAATGAGCAGTTCTTC
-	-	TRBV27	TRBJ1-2	CATSQIPSYGYTF	TGTGCCACCAGTCAGATACCTAGCTATGGCTACACCTTC
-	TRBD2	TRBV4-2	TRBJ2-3	CASSPLAGKHTDTQYF	TGTGCCAGCAGCCCCCTAGCGGGGAAACACACAGATACGCAGTATTTT
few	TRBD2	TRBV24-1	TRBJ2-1	CATRGKAGTNIEQFF	TGTGCCACCCGGGGGAAAGCGGGAACTAATATTGAGCAGTTCTTC
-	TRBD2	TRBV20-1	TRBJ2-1	CCARESGSRVTYNEQFF	TGCTGCGCTAGGGAAAGCGGGAGTAGGGTCACCTACAATGAGCAGTTCTTC
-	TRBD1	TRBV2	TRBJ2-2	CASRRQGGELFF	TGTGCCAGCAGAAGACAGGGGGGGGAGCTGTTTTTT
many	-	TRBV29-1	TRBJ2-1	CSATEGGSSYNEQFF	TGCAGCGCAACGGAGGGGGGGAGCTCCTACAATGAGCAGTTCTTC
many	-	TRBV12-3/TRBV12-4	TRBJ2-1	CASSSHIVGQFF	TGTGCCAGCAGTTCTCATATCGTCGGGCAGTTCTTC